This T cell receptor (beta chain) originates from a study of tumor and adjacent non-tumor tissue in lung cancer. The template was RNA from unsorted bulk tissue. Between August and November 2014, newly diagnosed, chemotherapy-naive lung cancer patients underwent thoracic surgery in China. Three rounds of nested PCR, following a modified ARM-PCR protocol, produced the TCRbeta library. TCRdb fed the multiplex PCR reads into MiXCR, producing one record per CDR3 protein. The sample holds fewer than 120,000 distinct CDR3 sequences; over 70% are singletons and the top ten take approximately 22%. Points on this clonotype: A read error may account for a junction end that differs from germline.

The length of the CDR3 is 14 residues. Germline assignment: CDR1 SEHNR and CDR2 FQNEAQ (reference sequence). The sequence was collected from a man aged 70 or older with non-small cell lung cancer. This rearrangement joins TRBV7-9 to TRBJ2-2; the D is unclear. Sequencing was performed on lung tumor tissue. Written as DNA, the CDR3 is TGTGCTAGCAGCTTAACGGTGAACACCAGGGAGCTGTTTTTT. This codes for CASSLTVNTRELFF.